The entry that follows covers one TCR beta chain sequence. Its specificity is unknown. Clones were read by immunoSEQ multiplex PCR, and TCRdb kept only the in-frame ones, dropping some. The repertoire holds over 110,000 clones, with approximately 90% as singletons. The data belong to a study of T cell responses to AZD1222 COVID-19 vaccine. General observations from the study: Recipients of two AZD1222 doses showed rising Spike-specific TCR breadth and depth. Most donors were white British and more were female, and clonal diversity was possibly underestimated. Across spike, vaccine-associated CD4 TCRs were found, dominant at 160-218 and 743-854.

The V gene end was trimmed by 11 bases and the J gene end by 9 bases; junction bases not matched to a gene: 9. This CDR3 has 12 residues. This TCR derives from an adult who received the AZD1222 COVID-19 vaccine. V usage is TRBV12-3 or TRBV12-4 and J usage is TRBJ2-1; TRBD1 aligns across 8 bases. The sample in question was peripheral blood, obtained 28 days after the second AZD1222 dose. CDR3 region: CAATDREREQFF. CDR3 DNA sequence: TGTGCCGCCACGGACAGGGAGCGTGAGCAGTTCTTC.